This T cell receptor beta chain was documented in a study of regulatory T cells in long-lasting Graves disease. Germline trimming cut 6 bases from V and 1 base from J; bases unmatched to any gene: 5. Germline V gene data show CDR1 as DFQATT and CDR2 as SNEGSKA (reference sequence). The CDR3 totals 13 residues. Time point indicated: persistent/refractory GD, antithyroid drugs over 5 years with positive TRAb. TCR sequences were obtained from RNA taken from PBMCs. Combining iRepertoire HTBI primers with Arm-PCR of CDR3 regions, the authors built TCR beta libraries. TCRdb itself ran the multiplex PCR reads through MiXCR, one entry per CDR3 protein. The sample has 700,000 or so distinct CDR3 sequences, 30% seen once. This clonotype came up a few times.

The TCR originated in a female donor with Graves disease. This material consisted of peripheral blood mononuclear cells (PBMCs), taken when the disease was refractory, from a patient treated with antithyroid drugs. V gene TRBV20-1 combines with J gene TRBJ1-1, with TRBD1 matching 7 bases. The CDR3: CSAGTAKNTEAFF. The CDR3 region has the DNA TGCAGTGCCGGGACAGCGAAGAACACTGAAGCTTTCTTT.